This passage covers 27 T cell receptor beta chains from one sample sequenced in a study of control samples from healthy donors and cancer patients. Using immunoSEQ multiplex PCR, the repertoire was profiled, and TCRdb retains in-frame clones only, with some absent. This table holds approximately 160,000 clones, about 90% found once. Material for sequencing was blood. The receptors here all came from a woman aged 40-49 years in good health.

Regarding this clone: Other DNA sequences in the sample encode the same CDR3. The chain is built from TRBV27 and TRBJ1-1; no clear D gene. CDR1 and CDR2 from the germline V gene are MNHEY and SMNVEV (reference sequence). This CDR3 comprises 11 residues. V was shortened by 6 bases and J by 5 bases, with 7 bases between the two germline ends. The DNA for the CDR3 is TGTGCCAGCAGCTGGGGTACTGAAGCTTTCTTT. Encoded protein: CASSWGTEAFF.

V and J are TRBV6-5 and TRBJ1-4; D possibly corresponds to TRBD1 (5 bases). The CDR3 consists of 13 residues. V was clipped by 6 bases and J by 5 bases, with 10 bases between them. The germline gives CDR1 MNHEY, CDR2 SVGAGI. CDR3 protein: CASSRDVNEKLFF. CDR3 DNA: TGTGCCAGCAGCCGGGACGTCAATGAAAAACTGTTTTTT.

V gene TRBV7-9 combines with J gene TRBJ2-7, with D possibly matching TRBD1 (5 bases). This CDR3 is built from 14 residues. Germline CDR1 and CDR2: SEHNR and FQNEAQ (reference sequence). V was pared by 4 bases and J by 7 bases, with 17 bases between. The CDR3 DNA reads TGTGCCAGCAGCTCGGACATTATGAATCCGGAGCAGTACTTC. This codes for CASSSDIMNPEQYF.

The chain is built from TRBV5-1 and TRBJ2-2, with a weak D call TRBD1 (6 bases). V shed 6 bases and J shed 0 bases, with 9 bases lying between them. The CDR3 is made up of 14 amino acids. Germline CDR1 SGHRS, CDR2 YFSETQ. The CDR3 nucleotides are TGCGCCAGCACTCGGACAGCGAACACCGGGGAGCTGTTTTTT. Its translation is CASTRTANTGELFF.

The chain links TRBV25-1 to TRBJ1-1, with 9 nucleotides matching TRBD1. Germline V gene lookup returns CDR1 MGHDK and CDR2 SYGVNS. This CDR3 comprises 15 residues. The junction had 6 bases not matched to a gene; V was cut back by 1 base and J by 6 bases. This CDR3 reads CASSESGTGKAEAFF. As DNA, the CDR3 is TGTGCCAGCAGTGAATCCGGGACAGGGAAGGCTGAAGCTTTCTTT. Filled out from reference TRBV25-1 and TRBJ1-1, the complete variable domain reads EADIYQTPRYLVIGTGKKITLECSQTMGHDKMYWYQQDPGMELHLIHYSYGVNSTEKGDLSSESTVSRIRTEHFPLTLESARPSHTSQYLCASSESGTGKAEAFFGQGTRLTVV.

The rearrangement links TRBV5-8 to TRBJ2-2, with 10 bases lining up with TRBD1. CDR3 size: 16 residues. Trimming cost V 4 bases and J 4 bases; bases outside gene matches: 7. The germline V gene encodes CDR1 SGHTS and CDR2 YDEGEE. The CDR3, as DNA: TGTGCCAGCAGCCTACCGGACAGGGGGACCACCGGGGAGCTGTTTTTT. Translating gives CASSLPDRGTTGELFF.

This clone is a singleton in its sample. The chain uses TRBV19 and TRBJ2-7; 9 bases line up with TRBD1. The CDR3 extends over 14 amino acids. V dropped 4 bases and J dropped 6; count of bases not matched to a gene: 7. Germline V CDR1 and CDR2: LNHDA, SQIVND (reference sequence). The CDR3 protein is CASSTGQGSGEQYF. The CDR3 DNA reads TGTGCCAGTAGTACCGGACAGGGGTCGGGCGAGCAGTACTTC. Complete variable domain (other parts from reference TRBV19 and TRBJ2-7): DGGITQSPKYLFRKEGQNVTLSCEQNLNHDAMYWYRQDPGQGLRLIYYSQIVNDFQKGDIAEGYSVSREKKESFPLTVTSAQKNPTAFYLCASSTGQGSGEQYFGPGTRLTVT.

This clone was picked up a small number of times. The chain combines TRBV6-5 with TRBJ1-1; maybe TRBD1 (5 bases). Per germline, CDR1 MNHEY and CDR2 SVGAGI. The CDR3 spans 15 residues. V was pared by 7 bases and J by 0 bases, with 15 bases between. In DNA, the CDR3 is TGTGCCAGCATGGAAAGGGGCTATATGAACACTGAAGCTTTCTTT. Translating it yields CASMERGYMNTEAFF.

This chain links TRBV6-5 with TRBJ1-2; D gene unclear. CDR3 length: 14 amino acids. V lost 0 bases to trimming and J lost 0 bases, with 5 bases between them. Germline V lookup: CDR1 MNHEY, CDR2 SVGAGI. The chain's CDR3 is CASSYSPTNYGYTF. The CDR3 DNA sequence: TGTGCCAGCAGTTACTCCCCCACTAACTATGGCTACACCTTC.

The rearrangement links TRBV6-2 or TRBV6-3 to TRBJ1-4, with a tentative D call TRBD1 (6 bases). CDR3 length: 14 residues. Trimming took off 5 bases at V and 3 bases at J, with 10 bases between the two ends. In germline, CDR1 is MNHEY, CDR2 SVGEGT. The CDR3 loop reads CASSTGWANEKLFF. CDR3 DNA sequence: TGTGCCAGCAGTACAGGGTGGGCTAATGAAAAACTGTTTTTT.

The chain employs TRBV18 and TRBJ1-4; 8 positions match TRBD1. Germline V CDR1 and CDR2: KGHSH, LQKENI. The CDR3 spans 15 residues. J gave up 2 bases and V 4 bases, and 3 bases lay outside the gene matches. The CDR3 loop reads CASSRQGSTNEKLFF. The CDR3 DNA reads TGTGCCAGCTCACGACAGGGGTCCACTAATGAAAAACTGTTTTTT.

V usage is TRBV27 and J usage is TRBJ1-2; unclear D gene. Germline V gives CDR1 MNHEY, CDR2 SMNVEV (reference sequence). The germline V and J ends were trimmed by 3 bases and 3 bases, with 8 bases remaining between them. The CDR3 length is 13 residues. The CDR3 loop reads CASSFGTHYGYTF. CDR3 bases: TGTGCCAGCAGTTTCGGCACCCACTATGGCTACACCTTC.

The V call is TRBV12-3 or TRBV12-4, the J call TRBJ1-1; D is uncertain. CDR3 size: 13 residues. The germline V and J ends were trimmed by 3 bases and 4 bases, with 9 bases remaining between them. The CDR3 protein is CASSFAGSTEAFF. The CDR3 coding sequence is TGTGCCAGCAGTTTCGCGGGGAGCACTGAAGCTTTCTTT.

This chain connects TRBV7-6 to TRBJ2-1; TRBD2 matches at 11 bases. This CDR3 region has 18 residues. Per germline, CDR1 SGHVS and CDR2 FNYEAQ. V trimming: 5 bases; J trimming: 8 bases; junction bases outside the gene matches: 17. Here the CDR3 DNA reads TGTGCCAGCAGCCATGATAGCGGGGGGGCTGTAATTTTAGATGAGCAGTTCTTC. Translation gives CASSHDSGGAVILDEQFF. Full variable domain (remainder filled in from reference TRBV7-6 and TRBJ2-1): GAGVSQSPRYKVTKRGQDVALRCDPISGHVSLYWYRQALGQGPEFLTYFNYEAQQDKSGLPNDRFSAERPEGSISTLTIQRTEQRDSAMYRCASSHDSGGAVILDEQFFGPGTRLTVL.

The chain is built from TRBV5-4 and TRBJ1-1, with 9 bases identical to TRBD1. The germline V gene has CDR1 SGHNT and CDR2 YYREEE (reference sequence). V shed 5 bases, J shed 5 bases, and the junction held 7 bases outside the gene matches. The CDR3 sequence is 14 residues long. The DNA for the CDR3 is TGTGCCAGCAGTCTGACAGGGGGTGGGACTGAAGCTTTCTTT. Protein product: CASSLTGGGTEAFF.

This clone has just one count. V and J are TRBV2 and TRBJ2-5; a possible D gene is TRBD1 (5 bases). The CDR3 is 14 amino acids. CDR1 and CDR2 from the germline V gene are SNHLY and FYNNEI. V was cut by 4 bases and J by 3 bases, with 12 bases left in between. This CDR3 reads CASSGTQGKETQYF. CDR3 bases: TGTGCCAGCAGTGGTACGCAGGGAAAAGAGACCCAGTACTTC. The entire variable domain, with the rest obtained from reference TRBV2 and TRBJ2-5, is as follows: EPEVTQTPSHQVTQMGQEVILRCVPISNHLYFYWYRQILGQKVEFLVSFYNNEISEKSEIFDDQFSVERPDGSNFTLKIRSTKLEDSAMYFCASSGTQGKETQYFGPGTRLLVL.

The chain couples TRBV18 to TRBJ1-5, with TRBD1 matching 7 bases. Germline V CDR1 and CDR2: KGHSH, LQKENI. The CDR3 sequence is 14 residues long. The ends lost 3 bases at V and 6 bases at J; junction bases unmatched: 5. The CDR3 region is CASSPEGAVQPQHF. The CDR3 bases are TGTGCCAGCTCACCGGAGGGGGCCGTTCAGCCCCAGCATTTT.

The sample holds one count of this clone. J is TRBJ1-5 and V is TRBV4-1; 9 bases map to TRBD1. The CDR3 totals 15 residues. Germline V gene data show CDR1 as MGHRA and CDR2 as YSYEKL. With 4 bases clipped from V and 2 bases from J, the junction kept 3 bases outside the gene matches. The CDR3 DNA follows: TGCGCCAGCAGCCTGGGACAGGGTGGCAATCAGCCCCAGCATTTT. It codes for CASSLGQGGNQPQHF.

V usage is TRBV6-5 and J usage is TRBJ2-7; a possible D gene is TRBD1 (7 bases). This CDR3 region has 14 residues. Germline CDR1 and CDR2: MNHEY and SVGAGI. V was shortened by 4 bases and J by 6 bases, with 16 bases between the two germline ends. The CDR3 DNA follows: TGTGCCAGCAGTTTGGCCCAGGGGGGACGCGAGCAGTACTTC. Residues: CASSLAQGGREQYF.

In DNA, the CDR3 is TGTGCCAGCAGCTTGGGGACTAGCGGGGGGACATCCTACGAGCAGTACTTC. Protein sequence: CASSLGTSGGTSYEQYF. The chain links TRBV5-5 to TRBJ2-7; 14 bases line up with TRBD2. CDR3 length equals 17 residues. The junction had 3 bases not matched to a gene; V was cut back by 0 bases and J by 1 base. Germline V lookup: CDR1 SGHKS, CDR2 YYEKEE (reference sequence).

The count of this clone is one. The chain joins TRBV6-5 to TRBJ2-2; D remains ambiguous. V lost 0 bases to trimming and J lost 6 bases, with 8 bases between them. The CDR3 sequence is 14 residues long. Looked up from germline, CDR1 is MNHEY and CDR2 is SVGAGI. CDR3 in amino acids: CASSYSSIPGELFF. The CDR3 region has the DNA TGTGCCAGCAGTTACTCGTCCATTCCCGGGGAGCTGTTTTTT.

A note on this clone: At the DNA level, this CDR3 is encoded by other sequences in the same sample as well. The chain couples TRBV4-1 to TRBJ1-1; 8 nucleotides align to TRBD1. The CDR3 runs to 14 residues. Germline CDR1 is MGHRA and CDR2 is YSYEKL. V dropped 3 bases and J dropped 1; count of bases not matched to a gene: 1. The CDR3 DNA sequence: TGCGCCAGCAGCCAGGGACAGGCGAACACTGAAGCTTTCTTT. The encoded protein is CASSQGQANTEAFF.

The genes are TRBV5-1 and TRBJ1-6; 8 nucleotides line up with TRBD1. The CDR3 has 14 residues. Per the germline V gene, CDR1 is SGHRS and CDR2 is YFSETQ. V gave up 6 bases and J gave up 7 bases; unmatched junction bases: 6. This chain's CDR3 is CASTTDRANSPLHF. CDR3 DNA sequence: TGCGCCAGCACCACGGACAGGGCCAATTCACCCCTCCACTTT.

The V call is TRBV11-2, the J call TRBJ2-7; D possibly corresponds to TRBD2 (6 bases). CDR1 is SGHAT and CDR2 is FQNNGV in the germline V gene. This CDR3 comprises 13 residues. V lost 5 bases and J lost 3, with 11 bases in between. CDR3 sequence: CASSRDGSYEQYF. The CDR3 nucleotides are TGTGCCAGCAGCCGAGACGGGAGCTACGAGCAGTACTTC.

This clone was detected once. The chain has TRBV5-1 and TRBJ2-1, with 8 nucleotides matching TRBD2. The CDR3 consists of 16 residues. Germline CDR1 SGHRS, CDR2 YFSETQ. Trimming took 4 bases from V and 6 from J; bases not matched to a gene: 12. CDR3 in amino acids: CASSANSGESSNEQFF. The CDR3 bases are TGCGCCAGCAGCGCGAATAGCGGGGAGAGTTCCAATGAGCAGTTCTTC.

The V gene is TRBV4-1, the J gene TRBJ1-5; TRBD1 matches 7 bases. The V gene's germline CDR1 is MGHRA and CDR2 YSYEKL. The CDR3 is 14 residues long. V was pared by 2 bases and J by 2 bases, with 0 bases of the junction left unmatched. CDR3 sequence: CASSQQGGNQPQHF. The CDR3 region has the DNA TGCGCCAGCAGCCAACAGGGGGGCAATCAGCCCCAGCATTTT.

The V call is TRBV6-6, the J call TRBJ1-1; D may be TRBD1 (5 bases). The CDR3 runs 13 residues. Germline V lookup: CDR1 MNHNY, CDR2 SVGAGI (reference sequence). Trimming cost V 7 bases and J 5 bases, with 14 bases left between them. The CDR3 DNA reads TGTGCCAGCACGCCGGGGGGGGGTACTGAAGCTTTCTTT. Protein sequence: CASTPGGGTEAFF.